This T cell receptor (beta chain) was found in a study of shared clonotypes between healthy human individuals. Germline assignment: CDR1 MNHNS and CDR2 SASEGT. Trimming pared 6 bases from V and 5 bases from J, leaving 17 bases between. The CDR3 loop spans 14 amino acids. The study ran the assay at deep level. The assay was immunoSEQ multiplex PCR, and TCRdb's table has in-frame clones only and misses some. The profile shows about 490,000 clones, around 80% of them singletons. Sequenced input: PBMCs. The chain couples TRBV6-1 to TRBJ2-7; the D gene is possibly TRBD1 (7 bases). This receptor was taken from a woman between 40 and 50 years old in good health. Some clones in this sample may be carry-over from other donors' samples. The CDR3 bases are TGTGCCAGCAGGGGGACAGCGGGTGGCCACGAGCAGTACTTC. Its protein product is CASRGTAGGHEQYF.